Following are 19 T cell receptor beta chains from one sample sequenced in a study of blood T cell repertoires in COVID-19. Libraries were prepared by immunoSEQ multiplex PCR; TCRdb keeps only in-frame clonotypes and omits some of them. The table has about 210,000 clones, 70% to 85% seen once; the top ten hold approximately 10%. The specimen was peripheral blood. The receptor source for this set is a man aged 50 to 60 with active or convalescent COVID-19.

The rearrangement joins TRBV6-5 to TRBJ2-5; 7 bases are shared with TRBD2. Germline V lookup: CDR1 MNHEY, CDR2 SVGAGI. Unmatched junction bases numbered 11, after V lost 7 bases and J lost 3 bases. The CDR3 is made up of 15 amino acids. The CDR3 loop reads CASTTGGGNKETQYF. DNA of the CDR3: TGTGCCAGCACCACTGGGGGGGGAAATAAAGAGACCCAGTACTTC.

The gene calls are TRBV11-2 and TRBJ2-7, with 8 bases lining up with TRBD1. V trimming: 5 bases; J trimming: 3 bases; junction bases outside the gene matches: 6. Germline V gives CDR1 SGHAT, CDR2 FQNNGV. The CDR3 loop spans 14 amino acids. Here the CDR3 reads CASSPRQGNYEQYV. CDR3 bases: TGTGCCAGCAGCCCCCGACAGGGGAACTACGAGCAGTACGTC.

This chain connects TRBV7-6 to TRBJ2-2; 8 bases map to TRBD2. The CDR3 runs to 14 residues. The germline gives CDR1 SGHVS, CDR2 FNYEAQ. V trimming: 5 bases; J trimming: 6 bases; junction bases outside the gene matches: 5. As DNA, the CDR3 is TGTGCCAGCAGCCTAAGCGGGAGCTCCGGGGAGCTGTTTTTT. It codes for CASSLSGSSGELFF.

This chain uses TRBV6-5 with TRBJ1-1; a possible D gene is TRBD1 (5 bases). Germline CDR1 MNHEY, CDR2 SVGAGI. The ends were cut back, 9 bases at V and 4 bases at J, with 9 bases in the middle. The CDR3 contains 11 residues. The CDR3 spells CASRGGTEAFF. The CDR3 DNA is TGTGCCAGTCGGGGGGGCACTGAAGCTTTCTTT.

The V and J genes are TRBV28 and TRBJ2-5; weak D call: TRBD2 (5 bases). CDR1 is MDHEN, CDR2 SYDVKM, per germline. The CDR3 runs to 16 residues. Trimming removed 5 bases from V and 3 bases from J, with 19 bases in between. The CDR3 region has the DNA TGTGCCAGCAGTGCCCTCGAGGGCGGACCAAAAGAGACCCAGTACTTC. Translation: CASSALEGGPKETQYF.

V usage is TRBV6-2 or TRBV6-3 and J usage is TRBJ2-7; 8 nucleotides agree with TRBD1. Trimming at V came to 4 bases and at J to 6 bases, leaving 11 bases not matched to a gene. Germline V lookup: CDR1 MNHEY, CDR2 SVGEGT. The CDR3 extends over 15 amino acids. CDR3 amino acids: CASSSYRQGTGEQYV. CDR3 coding DNA: TGTGCCAGCAGTTCCTACCGACAGGGGACGGGCGAGCAGTACGTC.

The rearrangement links TRBV9 to TRBJ2-3; 9 bases line up with TRBD2. This CDR3 spans 15 amino acids. Germline V gene sequence: CDR1 SGDLS, CDR2 YYNGEE. V dropped 2 bases and J dropped 5; count of bases not matched to a gene: 6. CDR3 in amino acids: CASSVRTSDIDTQYF. CDR3 sequence (DNA): TGTGCCAGCAGCGTCCGGACTAGCGACATAGATACGCAGTATTTT. Full variable domain (outside the CDR3, taken from reference TRBV9 and TRBJ2-3): DSGVTQTPKHLITATGQRVTLRCSPRSGDLSVYWYQQSLDQGLQFLIQYYNGEERAKGNILERFSAQQFPDLHSELNLSSLELGDSALYFCASSVRTSDIDTQYFGPGTRLTVL.

The chain is built from TRBV5-4 and TRBJ1-4, with D uncertain. CDR3 length: 13 amino acids. Looked up from germline, CDR1 is SGHNT and CDR2 is YYREEE (reference sequence). With 0 bases removed from V and 8 bases from J, the gap between germline ends came to 8 bases. The CDR3 protein is CASSLGPREKLFF. The CDR3 DNA sequence: TGTGCCAGCAGCTTGGGCCCGAGGGAAAAACTGTTTTTT.

This chain uses TRBV6-5 with TRBJ1-5, with D possibly TRBD1 on 5 matching bases. The V end lost 0 bases, the J end lost 6 bases, and 12 bases lay between the germline ends. CDR3 size: 15 residues. The germline V gene encodes CDR1 MNHEY and CDR2 SVGAGI. CDR3 bases: TGTGCCAGCAGTTACTCGTGGGGCGCAGGTCAGCCCCAGCATTTT. Translated, it gives CASSYSWGAGQPQHF.

This clone was observed a few times. The rearrangement links TRBV7-9 to TRBJ2-1; 8 bases are shared with TRBD1. This CDR3 is 13 amino acids long. CDR1 and CDR2 (germline): SEHNR, FQNEAQ (reference sequence). Trimming cost V 3 bases and J 10 bases; bases outside gene matches: 5. CDR3 nucleotide sequence: TGTGCCAGCAGCTTGTTGGACAGGGCGGAGCAGTTCTTC. It specifies CASSLLDRAEQFF.

Details on this clone: Other DNA sequences in this specimen translate into the identical CDR3. The V call is TRBV19, the J call TRBJ1-2; D not certain. CDR3 length: 12 amino acids. V lost 3 bases and J 5 bases, leaving 7 bases between the germline ends. CDR1 is LNHDA and CDR2 is SQIVND in the germline V gene (reference sequence). As DNA, the CDR3 is TGTGCCAGTAGTATCCCCAGATATGGCTACACCTTC. Its translation is CASSIPRYGYTF.

The V gene is TRBV9, the J gene TRBJ2-1, with 7 bases aligning to TRBD2. The V and J ends lost 2 bases and 0 bases, in that order; junction bases with no gene match: 11. CDR1 is SGDLS and CDR2 is YYNGEE in the germline V gene. The CDR3 runs 18 residues. CDR3 sequence reads: CASSVSPIAGSSYNEQFF. In DNA form, the CDR3 reads TGTGCCAGCAGCGTTTCTCCCATAGCGGGCAGCTCCTACAATGAGCAGTTCTTC.

V usage is TRBV4-2 and J usage is TRBJ2-2; TRBD1 matches at 10 bases. This CDR3 contains 16 residues. Losses at the gene ends were 0 bases for V and 7 bases for J; bases not matched to a gene: 5. Germline lookup yields CDR1 LGHNA and CDR2 YNFKEQ. CDR3 in DNA: TGTGCCAGCAGCCAAGACGACAGGGGGCTTGGCGGGGAGCTGTTTTTT. It is translated as CASSQDDRGLGGELFF.

V gene TRBV3-1 (or the pseudogene TRBV3-2) combines with J gene TRBJ2-7; tentatively, D is TRBD1 (6 bases). Trimming cost V 5 bases and J 5 bases, with 19 bases left between them. Germline CDR1 LGHDT, CDR2 YNNKEL (reference sequence). CDR3 size: 15 residues. CDR3 sequence (DNA): TGTGCCAGCAGCAACAATAGGGGGATATCCCACGAGCAGTACTTC. As protein: CASSNNRGISHEQYF.

The V call is TRBV7-9, the J call TRBJ2-1; 9 nucleotides agree with TRBD1. CDR1 SEHNR and CDR2 FQNEAQ come from the germline V gene (reference sequence). This CDR3 has 15 residues. The trim removed 3 bases at V and 2 bases at J, leaving 2 bases unmatched. CDR3 region: CASSFGQGTYNEQFF. CDR3 nucleotide sequence: TGTGCCAGCAGCTTCGGACAGGGGACCTACAATGAGCAGTTCTTC.

This clone was seen a single time. The chain uses TRBV30 and TRBJ2-7; 10 bases are shared with TRBD2. The germline CDR1 and CDR2 sequences are GTSNPN and SVGIG (reference sequence). After removal of 2 bases from V and 5 bases from J, the junction contained 9 bases not matched to a gene. The CDR3 spans 15 residues. CDR3 in DNA: TGTGCCTGGAGTAGCGGGAGGGCCATTGTAGACGAGCAGTACTTC. Translating gives CAWSSGRAIVDEQYF.

V usage is TRBV7-9 and J usage is TRBJ2-3, with 7 bases identical to TRBD2. The trim removed 5 bases at V and 0 bases at J, leaving 5 bases unmatched. This CDR3 contains 15 residues. Germline V CDR1 and CDR2: SEHNR, FQNEAQ (reference sequence). CDR3 nucleotide sequence: TGTGCCAGCAGCCCGGGACTACTTAGCACAGATACGCAGTATTTT. Its translation is CASSPGLLSTDTQYF.

The chain uses TRBV11-3 and TRBJ1-1; D might be TRBD1 (5 bases). The germline CDR1 and CDR2 sequences are SGHNT and YENEEA. The CDR3 consists of 13 residues. V was pared by 5 bases and J by 0 bases, with 7 bases between. As DNA, the CDR3 is TGTGCCAGCAGCAAGGGGATGAACACTGAAGCTTTCTTT. It specifies CASSKGMNTEAFF.

The rearrangement joins TRBV19 to TRBJ1-6, with a possible D match to TRBD1 (6 bases). Per the germline V gene, CDR1 is LNHDA and CDR2 is SQIVND (reference sequence). CDR3 length equals 16 residues. Trimming stripped 5 bases from V and 0 bases from J, with 11 bases between. The CDR3 DNA reads TGTGCCAGTAGTCCCCGACAGGCCTCCTATAATTCACCCCTCCACTTT. Its translation is CASSPRQASYNSPLHF. The whole variable domain, filled in from reference TRBV19 and TRBJ1-6, reads DGGITQSPKYLFRKEGQNVTLSCEQNLNHDAMYWYRQDPGQGLRLIYYSQIVNDFQKGDIAEGYSVSREKKESFPLTVTSAQKNPTAFYLCASSPRQASYNSPLHFGNGTRLTVT.